Following are 30 T cell receptor beta chains from one sample sequenced in a study of blood T cell repertoires in COVID-19. Measured with immunoSEQ multiplex PCR; TCRdb has only the in-frame clones, and not every one. The sample includes 150,000 to 200,000 clones, 84% of them seen just once. Material for sequencing was peripheral blood. The source is a human donor with acute or convalescent COVID-19. The donor label of this sample is uncertain.

The rearrangement uses TRBV7-3 and TRBJ2-1, with TRBD1 as a possible D gene (5 bases). The CDR3 extends over 13 amino acids. Germline values: CDR1 SGHTA, CDR2 FQGTGA. Trimming left V 0 bases short and J 7 bases short, with 7 bases between. CDR3 in amino acids: CASSLTGQNEQFF. CDR3 sequence (DNA): TGTGCCAGCAGCTTAACGGGGCAGAATGAGCAGTTCTTC. Together with reference TRBV7-3 and TRBJ2-1, the CDR3 gives the full variable domain: GAGVSQTPSNKVTEKGKYVELRCDPISGHTALYWYRQSLGQGPEFLIYFQGTGAADDSGLPNDRFFAVRPEGSVSTLKIQRTERGDSAVYLCASSLTGQNEQFFGPGTRLTVL.

This chain joins TRBV2 and TRBJ1-5, with D possibly TRBD1 on 6 matching bases. The CDR3 runs to 13 residues. V was trimmed by 6 bases and J by 7 bases, leaving 13 bases between them. CDR1 and CDR2 (germline): SNHLY, FYNNEI. CDR3 DNA sequence: TGTGCCAGCAGGGGGACATTTGGGCAGCCCCAGCATTTT. This gives the protein CASRGTFGQPQHF.

This sequence joins TRBV7-2 and TRBJ1-2, with TRBD1 as a possible D gene (6 bases). The germline V gene has CDR1 SGHTA and CDR2 FQGNSA. The CDR3 spans 17 residues. Deletions cut 0 bases from V and 5 bases from J, with 19 bases between. The CDR3: CASSLALTGHGSYGYTF. The CDR3 DNA is TGTGCCAGCAGCTTAGCTTTGACAGGTCATGGCAGTTATGGCTACACCTTC.

The rearrangement links TRBV7-9 to TRBJ1-1; D remains ambiguous. V dropped 4 bases and J dropped 4 bases, with 13 bases sitting between them. There are 14 residues in the CDR3. Germline CDR1 and CDR2: SEHNR and FQNEAQ (reference sequence). The CDR3 DNA sequence: TGTGCCAGCAGCTACGCCACAGTGAGCACTGAAGCTTTCTTT. It yields the protein CASSYATVSTEAFF.

This clone was seen just once. The chain uses TRBV28 and TRBJ1-1, with no clear D. The V gene lost 2 bases and the J gene lost 4 bases, with 5 bases spanning the gap. Germline V CDR1 and CDR2: MDHEN, SYDVKM. CDR3 length: 12 amino acids. The CDR3 loop is CASSLKSTEAFF. The CDR3 DNA reads as TGTGCCAGCAGTTTAAAGAGCACTGAAGCTTTCTTT.

This rearrangement joins TRBV5-1 to TRBJ1-1; D is perhaps TRBD1 (5 bases). V dropped 0 bases and J dropped 10 bases, with 13 bases sitting between them. Germline CDR1 SGHRS, CDR2 YFSETQ. The CDR3 is made up of 13 amino acids. CDR3 sequence (DNA): TGCGCCAGCAGCTTGGGGGGCTTAGATGGAGCTTTCTTT. Protein: CASSLGGLDGAFF.

The chain couples TRBV5-1 to TRBJ2-2; no definite D call. The V gene lost 4 bases and the J gene lost 0 bases, with 4 bases spanning the gap. There are 13 residues in the CDR3. Germline V CDR1 and CDR2: SGHRS, YFSETQ. For the CDR3, the DNA is TGCGCCAGCAGCCCGGCGAACACCGGGGAGCTGTTTTTT. Translating gives CASSPANTGELFF.

The CDR3 loop is CATPGSLGEQFF. In nucleotides, the CDR3 is TGTGCCACCCCGGGAAGTTTAGGGGAGCAGTTCTTC. The chain employs TRBV7-2 and TRBJ2-1, with D possibly TRBD2 on 5 matching bases. In germline, CDR1 is SGHTA, CDR2 FQGNSA. The CDR3 runs to 12 residues. Trimming shortened V by 10 bases and J by 10 bases, and 17 bases separated the two germline ends.

This clone was observed a handful of times. CDR3 DNA: TGTGCCAGCAGCCAGACTAGCGGCCTCGAAAACGAGCAGTACTTC. Translating it yields CASSQTSGLENEQYF. The rearrangement uses TRBV7-3 and TRBJ2-7, with 9 bases matching TRBD2. Germline CDR1 is SGHTA and CDR2 is FQGTGA. After removal of 5 bases from V and 5 bases from J, the junction contained 10 bases not matched to a gene. The CDR3 runs to 15 residues. Full variable domain (outside the CDR3, taken from reference TRBV7-3 and TRBJ2-7): GAGVSQTPSNKVTEKGKYVELRCDPISGHTALYWYRQSLGQGPEFLIYFQGTGAADDSGLPNDRFFAVRPEGSVSTLKIQRTERGDSAVYLCASSQTSGLENEQYFGPGTRLTVT.

The chain has TRBV6-6 and TRBJ1-5; no definite D call. Germline V gives CDR1 MNHNY, CDR2 SVGAGI (reference sequence). There are 15 residues in the CDR3. V gave up 7 bases and J gave up 0 bases, with 13 bases separating them. CDR3 protein: CASTLDGDSNQPQHF. The CDR3 DNA sequence: TGTGCCAGCACCCTAGACGGGGATAGCAATCAGCCCCAGCATTTT.

V gene TRBV18 combines with J gene TRBJ2-7; 16 nucleotides align to TRBD2. Losses at the gene ends were 1 base for V and 6 bases for J; bases not matched to a gene: 15. Germline assignment: CDR1 KGHSH and CDR2 LQKENI. This CDR3 region has 20 residues. CDR3 DNA: TGTGCCAGCTCACCACGTAGGCCCGGGACTAGCGGGAGGGCCGCGGCCGAGCAGTACTTC. Protein product: CASSPRRPGTSGRAAAEQYF.

The chain joins TRBV11-2 to TRBJ1-5, with a possible D match to TRBD1 (5 bases). CDR3 length: 16 residues. CDR1 is SGHAT, CDR2 FQNNGV, per germline. V was shortened by 5 bases and J by 5 bases, with 19 bases between the two germline ends. CDR3 DNA sequence: TGTGCCAGCAGCAACTCCCGGGCCAGGGAATATCAGCCCCAGCATTTT. This encodes CASSNSRAREYQPQHF.

The rearrangement uses TRBV28 and TRBJ2-6; 7 nucleotides match TRBD1. J gave up 2 bases and V 5 bases, and 15 bases lay outside the gene matches. Looked up from germline, CDR1 is MDHEN and CDR2 is SYDVKM. The CDR3 consists of 19 residues. The CDR3 is CASSQSSGTALPGANVLTF. CDR3 bases: TGTGCCAGCAGTCAGAGCTCCGGGACAGCCTTACCTGGGGCCAACGTCCTGACTTTC.

J is TRBJ2-5 and V is TRBV5-1; the match to TRBD1 covers 12 bases. CDR1 is SGHRS, CDR2 YFSETQ, per germline. This CDR3 has 15 amino acids. The junction had 6 bases not matched to a gene; V was cut back by 4 bases and J by 5 bases. The CDR3 loop reads CASSRGQGAIETQYF. The CDR3 DNA follows: TGCGCCAGCAGCCGGGGACAGGGGGCAATCGAGACCCAGTACTTC.

V gene TRBV7-8 combines with J gene TRBJ1-5; 7 nucleotides match TRBD1. Germline values: CDR1 SGHVS, CDR2 FQNEAQ. V lost 1 base, J lost 5 bases, and 17 bases stayed unmatched. The CDR3 is 19 residues long. DNA of the CDR3: TGTGCCAGCAGCTTAGGGGCCGGGAGGGGGCGTCTAATATATCAGCCCCAGCATTTT. Translated, it gives CASSLGAGRGRLIYQPQHF.

The chain couples TRBV9 to TRBJ1-1, with D possibly matching TRBD1 (6 bases). The V and J ends lost 0 bases and 10 bases respectively, with 10 bases between them. The germline gives CDR1 SGDLS, CDR2 YYNGEE. CDR3 length equals 12 residues. The CDR3 region has the DNA TGTGCCAGCAGCGTAGGGGGACAAGTAGCTTTCTTT. Its protein is CASSVGGQVAFF.

The rearrangement joins TRBV5-4 to TRBJ1-2; 7 nucleotides match TRBD1. With V trimmed by 1 base and J by 4 bases, 4 bases remained unmatched. The CDR3 runs 14 residues. Germline CDR1 reads SGHNT; CDR2 reads YYREEE (reference sequence). The CDR3 region is CASSLTTGSYGYTF. The CDR3 DNA sequence: TGTGCCAGCAGCTTGACGACAGGGTCCTATGGCTACACCTTC.

The rearrangement joins TRBV3-1 (or the pseudogene TRBV3-2) to TRBJ2-5; D not resolved. The CDR3 runs 12 residues. V gave up 5 bases and J gave up 5 bases, with 9 bases separating them. Germline V gene lookup returns CDR1 LGHDT and CDR2 YNNKEL (reference sequence). The CDR3 loop is CASSFNRETQYF. The CDR3 DNA reads TGTGCCAGCAGCTTTAACCGGGAGACCCAGTACTTC.

The rearrangement joins TRBV5-5 to TRBJ1-4; TRBD1 matches 7 bases. The J segment lost 8 bases and the V segment lost 4 bases, leaving 8 bases of the junction unmatched. This CDR3 has 14 amino acids. Germline lookup yields CDR1 SGHKS and CDR2 YYEKEE (reference sequence). This CDR3 reads CASSTQGVGEKLFF. CDR3 in DNA: TGTGCCAGCAGCACCCAGGGGGTAGGGGAAAAACTGTTTTTT.

The rearrangement joins TRBV7-3 to TRBJ2-2; TRBD2 aligns across 8 bases. The germline CDR1 and CDR2 sequences are SGHTA and FQGTGA. CDR3 size: 17 residues. Losses at the gene ends were 5 bases for V and 7 bases for J; bases not matched to a gene: 15. The CDR3 coding sequence is TGTGCCAGCAGCCCTGCTCTTGGAGCGGGACTAGGCGGGGAGCTGTTTTTT. Its translation is CASSPALGAGLGGELFF.

This sequence joins TRBV6-6 and TRBJ1-5, with TRBD1 matching 8 bases. CDR3 length: 14 residues. CDR1 and CDR2 (germline): MNHNY, SVGAGI (reference sequence). The V segment lost 5 bases and the J segment 7 bases; nucleotides outside the gene matches: 7. CDR3 coding DNA: TGTGCCAGCAGTCCCGACAGGGGAGGGCAGCCCCAGCATTTT. It translates to CASSPDRGGQPQHF.

V gene TRBV5-8 combines with J gene TRBJ2-3, with D uncertain. The CDR3 totals 14 residues. Trimming stripped 2 bases from V and 0 bases from J, with 7 bases between. Germline V CDR1 and CDR2: SGHTS, YDEGEE. The CDR3 DNA reads as TGTGCCAGCAGCTTCAGGATCAGCACAGATACGCAGTATTTT. Translating gives CASSFRISTDTQYF.

This clone has a handful of counts. This chain joins TRBV6-5 and TRBJ1-6; 10 bases agree with TRBD1. The CDR3 extends over 15 amino acids. Germline CDR1 reads MNHEY; CDR2 reads SVGAGI. The ends lost 4 bases at V and 7 bases at J; junction bases unmatched: 4. The CDR3 here is CASSWGQGINSPLHF. CDR3 sequence (DNA): TGTGCCAGCAGTTGGGGACAGGGGATAAATTCACCCCTCCACTTT.

The chain carries TRBV6-5 and TRBJ1-2, with 9 nucleotides matching TRBD1. Unmatched junction bases numbered 6, after V lost 6 bases and J lost 4 bases. CDR3 length equals 14 residues. CDR1 and CDR2 (germline): MNHEY, SVGAGI. The CDR3 loop reads CASRGTGPPYGYTF. Here the CDR3 DNA reads TGTGCCAGCAGGGGGACAGGGCCCCCCTATGGCTACACCTTC.

The V and J genes are TRBV28 and TRBJ2-1; TRBD2 agrees at 9 bases. This CDR3 spans 15 amino acids. Germline V gene lookup returns CDR1 MDHEN and CDR2 SYDVKM. V lost 5 bases, J lost 4 bases, and 6 bases stayed unmatched. DNA for the CDR3: TGTGCCAGCAGTCCGACGACTAGCGGTTACAATGAGCAGTTCTTC. Protein sequence: CASSPTTSGYNEQFF. The full variable domain, rest sourced from reference TRBV28 and TRBJ2-1, is DVKVTQSSRYLVKRTGEKVFLECVQDMDHENMFWYRQDPGLGLRLIYFSYDVKMKEKGDIPEGYSVSREKKERFSLILESASTNQTSMYLCASSPTTSGYNEQFFGPGTRLTVL.

This chain joins TRBV29-1 and TRBJ2-1; 7 nucleotides match TRBD2. With V trimmed by 6 bases and J by 5 bases, 7 bases remained unmatched. The germline V gene encodes CDR1 SQVTM and CDR2 ANQGSEA. The CDR3 has 13 amino acids. CDR3: CSVREGNHNEQFF. In DNA form, the CDR3 reads TGCAGCGTGAGGGAGGGTAACCACAATGAGCAGTTCTTC.

CDR3 nucleotide sequence: TGTGCCAGCAGTGTCGTCGGGGGGGCTGGAAACACCATATATTTT. The encoded protein is CASSVVGGAGNTIYF. This sequence joins TRBV2 and TRBJ1-3; a weak D match, TRBD1 (5 bases). The CDR3 extends over 15 amino acids. V was trimmed by 4 bases and J by 2 bases, leaving 12 bases between them. Germline V gives CDR1 SNHLY, CDR2 FYNNEI.

CDR3 in amino acids: CASSPTGMNTEAFF. The DNA for the CDR3 is TGTGCCAGCAGTCCTACAGGGATGAACACTGAAGCTTTCTTT. The rearrangement uses TRBV7-3 and TRBJ1-1, with a weak D call TRBD1 (6 bases). CDR1 is SGHTA, CDR2 FQGTGA, per germline. The CDR3 is 14 amino acids. V lost 6 bases, J lost 0 bases, and 11 bases lay in between.

This sequence joins TRBV20-1 and TRBJ1-1; no definite D call. The CDR3 totals 11 residues. The V end lost 6 bases, the J end lost 6 bases, and 11 bases lay between the germline ends. Germline CDR1 is DFQATT and CDR2 is SNEGSKA (reference sequence). The CDR3: CSAPITAEAFF. The CDR3 DNA follows: TGCAGTGCCCCGATTACTGCTGAAGCTTTCTTT.

J is TRBJ1-5 and V is TRBV2; possibly TRBD1 for D (6 bases). The CDR3 spans 13 residues. Trimming pared 8 bases from V and 9 bases from J, leaving 17 bases between. CDR1 and CDR2 from the germline V gene are SNHLY and FYNNEI. The CDR3 reads CASRGQTGGPQHF. Here the CDR3 DNA reads TGTGCCAGCCGCGGACAGACCGGCGGGCCCCAGCATTTT.